This entry features one T cell receptor beta chain sequence. Its matching antigen is unknown. Other DNA sequences in this specimen translate into the identical CDR3. J gave up 5 bases and V 4 bases, and 2 bases lay outside the gene matches. The V gene's germline CDR1 is LNHDA and CDR2 SQIVND (reference sequence). The CDR3 covers 13 residues. These data are taken from a study of shared clonotypes between healthy human individuals. Study-level results: Researchers found naive subsets generally carried larger estimated richness than memory subsets.

Libraries were prepared by immunoSEQ multiplex PCR; TCRdb keeps only in-frame clonotypes and omits some of them. The sample contains over a million clones, about 80% of which appear only once. The receptor was derived from a man between 18 and 29 years old in good health. The chain uses TRBV19 and TRBJ2-5; 9 bases are a match to TRBD1. Sequencing input: memory CD4+ T cells sorted from blood. Subset noted: CD45RA-negative fraction. The CDR3 DNA is TGTGCCAGTAGTAACAGGGGGCGGGAGACCCAGTACTTC. Translated, it gives CASSNRGRETQYF.